This TCR beta chain was obtained from a study of T cell responses to AZD1222 COVID-19 vaccine (dated by TCRdb to about 2021). In terms of the full investigation: Because spike-specific TCR depth and breadth did not differ between the two schedules, AZD1222 recipients who got a second dose at roughly 4 weeks were pooled with those who got a second dose at roughly 12 weeks. TCR sequencing covered some 240 trial participants: 207 given two doses of AZD1222 and 26 given two doses of MenACWY control vaccine. Trial participants were enrolled by age into subgroups of 18-55, 56-69 and 70-plus years, and around 150, 29 and 61 TCR-sequenced participants, respectively, were included in these subgroups.

Points on this clone: What this receptor recognizes is not known. No base quality values were provided; no much bigger clone lies one nucleotide off.

Sequences MNHEY (CDR1) and SVGEGT (CDR2) are obtained from the germline V gene. Including the terminal cysteine and phenylalanine, the CDR3 comprises 15 residues. Of all the DNA, just the CDR3 is kept, 45 bases in frame from base 1. V is trimmed back by 5 bases and J by 14 bases, and the junction contains 15 bases that no gene match accounts for. The time point label, as the study defines it: baseline before first vaccination. Samples from vaccinated people were obtained from the UK trials COV001 and COV002, which included a single-blind randomized controlled phase 2/3 trial of AZD1222 (ChAdOx1 nCoV-19) in healthy adults. For TCRbeta chain sequencing, PBMC samples from trial participants were taken at day 0 and at day 28 after the second dose. Overall results and qualifications from the work: Participants were mostly white British, with more females than males. The authors suggested clonal diversity may have been underestimated. Nearly half of unique spike-specific TCRs reportedly recognized epitopes outside regions mutated in the B.1.351 and B.1.1.7 variants. The 56-69-year group was small, and its depth increase did not reach significance, likely because of low power. Only five or six AZD1222 recipients were SARS-CoV-2 seropositive at baseline, limiting conclusions about previously exposed vaccinees. Vaccine-associated CD4 TCRs spanned the whole spike protein, with dominant responses in regions 160-218 and 743-854. Spike-specific TCR breadth and depth rose significantly after two AZD1222 doses compared with day 0 and with MenACWY recipients. Because no day 14 peak-response samples were available, repertoires were characterized only after the peak T cell response.

The CDR3 regions of human TCRbeta chains were analyzed by immunosequencing. In the source study's methods: TCRs in the repertoires were matched against a reference library of SARS-CoV-2-specific TCRs that had been generated with the MIRA antigen-specificity platform. Breadth meant the fraction of unique TCRs that were SARS-CoV-2-associated, whereas depth meant the fraction of total T cells that were SARS-CoV-2-associated. Using the MIRA data, every spike-specific TCR was mapped to the spike region that the TCR reacted to and assigned to either a CD4 or a CD8 class. Log10-transformed breadth and depth values were compared by one-way ANOVA with Sidak's multiple comparisons tests. TCRdb provides this immuneACCESS table in a form limited to in-frame rearrangements. Some clones are lacking; in checked studies, under half of them reflect an unresolved V gene, and why the rest are absent is not known. That table is the source of V, J and clone size, and D and trimming were worked out from the DNA. The sample table lists 150,000 to 200,000 clones, 85% to 95% of them with a count of one. Approximately 1% of the sample lies in the top ten.

The source is an adult in good health. Material: peripheral blood, obtained on day 0 of AZD1222 vaccination. Recombination connected TRBV6-2 or TRBV6-3 to TRBJ1-6; TRBD1 aligns with 7 central bases. This receptor carries the CDR3 CASSKAPFTGDSLHF. The nucleotide sequence is given as TGTGCCAGCAGTAAAGCCCCATTTACAGGGGATTCCCTCCACTTT.